The 26 T cell receptor beta chains below come from one sample, sequenced in a study of OX40 agonist ivuxolimab in advanced cancers. TCRdb's table, derived via immunoSEQ multiplex PCR, lists solely in-frame clones and lacks some. Of more than 50,000 clones in the sample, approximately 89% are singletons; the top ten hold approximately 19%. The sequencing used CD4+ or CD8+ T cells sorted from blood, collected in a trial of the OX40 agonist ivuxolimab. The receptor set was obtained from an adult with an advanced solid tumor such as melanoma, head and neck, liver or kidney cancer.

The chain carries TRBV14 and TRBJ2-7, with unresolved D. This CDR3 comprises 12 residues. Trimming pared 0 bases from V and 1 base from J, leaving 1 base between. The germline gives CDR1 SGHDN, CDR2 FVKESK. CDR3 in DNA: TGTGCCAGCAGCCAAGAGTCCTACGAGCAGTACTTC. Translated, it gives CASSQESYEQYF.

The chain recombines TRBV28 with TRBJ2-7; D not certain. Looked up from germline, CDR1 is MDHEN and CDR2 is SYDVKM. CDR3 size: 13 residues. With 5 bases removed from V and 6 bases from J, the gap between germline ends came to 14 bases. The CDR3: CASSPRQGFEQYF. The CDR3 DNA sequence: TGTGCCAGCAGTCCCCGACAAGGTTTCGAGCAGTACTTC. The whole variable domain, filled in from reference TRBV28 and TRBJ2-7, reads DVKVTQSSRYLVKRTGEKVFLECVQDMDHENMFWYRQDPGLGLRLIYFSYDVKMKEKGDIPEGYSVSREKKERFSLILESASTNQTSMYLCASSPRQGFEQYFGPGTRLTVT.

The genes are TRBV7-9 and TRBJ2-2, with TRBD1 identical over 7 bases. The CDR3 spans 16 residues. Germline CDR1 is SEHNR and CDR2 is FQNEAQ (reference sequence). V trimming: 5 bases; J trimming: 5 bases; junction bases outside the gene matches: 11. The CDR3 coding sequence is TGTGCCAGCAGCCCTGTGAGAGGGGGCATGACCGGGGAGCTGTTTTTT. Translation gives CASSPVRGGMTGELFF.

The chain is built from TRBV27 and TRBJ1-1, with a weak D call TRBD1 (5 bases). Germline values: CDR1 MNHEY, CDR2 SMNVEV (reference sequence). Trimming took 3 bases from V and 1 from J, leaving 9 bases between them. The CDR3 runs 14 residues. This chain's CDR3 is CASSFWGENTEAFF. The CDR3 DNA reads TGTGCCAGCAGTTTTTGGGGGGAGAACACTGAAGCTTTCTTT.

J is TRBJ2-7 and V is TRBV4-1; 8 bases are shared with TRBD1. V shed 0 bases, J shed 5 bases, and the junction held 3 bases outside the gene matches. CDR1 is MGHRA, CDR2 YSYEKL, per germline. The CDR3 is 14 amino acids. CDR3 nucleotide sequence: TGCGCCAGCAGCCAAGACCAGGGGGCAAACGAGCAGTACTTC. It codes for CASSQDQGANEQYF.

The V gene is TRBV14, the J gene TRBJ1-1; TRBD1 is a possible D gene (5 bases). The CDR3 length is 15 residues. Germline V gene sequence: CDR1 SGHDN, CDR2 FVKESK. Trimming removed 0 bases at V and 3 bases at J, with 11 bases between. The CDR3 sequence: CASSQDPGRHTEAFF. CDR3 in DNA: TGTGCCAGCAGCCAAGACCCGGGGCGACACACTGAAGCTTTCTTT.

The chain couples TRBV9 to TRBJ2-1, with D uncertain. CDR1 SGDLS and CDR2 YYNGEE come from the germline V gene. The CDR3 length is 8 residues. V was pared by 7 bases and J by 8 bases, with 1 base between. The CDR3 here is CASDEQFF. CDR3 bases: TGTGCCAGCGATGAGCAGTTCTTC.

The rearrangement joins TRBV6-1 to TRBJ2-3; tentatively, D is TRBD2 (6 bases). The germline V gene has CDR1 MNHNS and CDR2 SASEGT. V shed 3 bases and J shed 5 bases, with 21 bases lying between them. The CDR3 contains 17 residues. CDR3 sequence: CASSDLRDVSGQDTQYF. CDR3 nucleotide sequence: TGTGCCAGCAGTGACCTGCGGGACGTCTCTGGGCAAGATACGCAGTATTTT.

This CDR3 reads CASSEELAGGRDTQYF. For the CDR3, the DNA is TGTGCCAGCAGTGAAGAGCTAGCGGGGGGGAGAGATACGCAGTATTTT. The V gene is TRBV6-1, the J gene TRBJ2-3, with 12 bases fitting TRBD2. The CDR3 runs to 16 residues. Trimming at V came to 1 base and at J to 5 bases, leaving 4 bases not matched to a gene. Germline V CDR1 and CDR2: MNHNS, SASEGT.

A single count supports this clone. The genes are TRBV15 and TRBJ2-7; D is unresolved. V was trimmed by 0 bases and J by 2 bases, leaving 8 bases between them. The germline V gene has CDR1 LNHNV and CDR2 YYDKDF (reference sequence). CDR3 size: 14 residues. The DNA for the CDR3 is TGTGCCACCAGCAGAGACGGCGGTACCTACGAGCAGTACTTC. Protein product: CATSRDGGTYEQYF.

This clone was found once. The chain carries TRBV7-6 and TRBJ1-1; 8 bases line up with TRBD1. With 1 base clipped from V and 0 bases from J, the junction kept 7 bases outside the gene matches. CDR3 length equals 17 residues. CDR1 is SGHVS and CDR2 is FNYEAQ in the germline V gene. This chain's CDR3 is CASSLGQGTLMNTEAFF. CDR3 in DNA: TGTGCCAGCAGCTTAGGACAGGGGACCCTAATGAACACTGAAGCTTTCTTT.

The CDR3 sequence is CASDSGALSYEQYF. CDR3 sequence (DNA): TGTGCCAGCGATAGCGGGGCGCTCTCCTACGAGCAGTACTTC. The chain uses TRBV2 and TRBJ2-7; 8 bases agree with TRBD2. J gave up 0 bases and V 8 bases, and 6 bases lay outside the gene matches. This CDR3 region has 14 residues. The germline V gene has CDR1 SNHLY and CDR2 FYNNEI.

The chain couples TRBV7-6 to TRBJ2-7, with D possibly matching TRBD2 (6 bases). This CDR3 contains 13 residues. In germline, CDR1 is SGHVS, CDR2 FNYEAQ. V lost 4 bases and J 0 bases, leaving 7 bases between the germline ends. The CDR3 sequence is CASSSDYSYEQYF. CDR3 bases: TGTGCCAGCAGCTCGGACTACTCCTACGAGCAGTACTTC.

V is TRBV6-5 and J is TRBJ2-5, with 9 nucleotides matching TRBD2. This CDR3 has 15 amino acids. V lost 3 bases to trimming and J lost 0 bases; unmatched junction nucleotides: 2. Germline V gene sequence: CDR1 MNHEY, CDR2 SVGAGI. The CDR3 loop is CASSYAGGYQETQYF. In DNA, the CDR3 is TGTGCCAGCAGTTATGCGGGGGGGTACCAAGAGACCCAGTACTTC.

V usage is TRBV27 and J usage is TRBJ2-3; D is possibly TRBD2 (6 bases). This CDR3 has 15 amino acids. V was cut by 2 bases and J by 2 bases, with 11 bases left in between. CDR1 is MNHEY, CDR2 SMNVEV, per germline (reference sequence). The CDR3 sequence: CASSLGTGATDTQYF. CDR3 nucleotides: TGTGCCAGCAGTTTAGGGACTGGGGCCACAGATACGCAGTATTTT.

The chain uses TRBV4-1 and TRBJ2-1; D remains ambiguous. This CDR3 spans 16 amino acids. Germline V gene lookup returns CDR1 MGHRA and CDR2 YSYEKL. Trimming stripped 0 bases from V and 3 bases from J, with 12 bases between. The CDR3 loop reads CASSQDPTGVYNEQFF. Here the CDR3 DNA reads TGCGCCAGCAGCCAAGATCCCACCGGCGTCTACAATGAGCAGTTCTTC.

The V call is TRBV27, the J call TRBJ1-2, with D possibly being TRBD1 (6 bases). Germline CDR1 MNHEY, CDR2 SMNVEV (reference sequence). The V and J ends lost 5 bases and 3 bases respectively, with 19 bases between them. This CDR3 region has 16 residues. The CDR3 here is CASSDFGAGDHYGYTF. CDR3 DNA sequence: TGTGCCAGCAGTGACTTTGGGGCAGGGGATCACTATGGCTACACCTTC.

The chain combines TRBV5-4 with TRBJ1-2; tentative D call: TRBD1 (5 bases). Germline V CDR1 and CDR2: SGHNT, YYREEE (reference sequence). The CDR3 has 16 residues. Trimming shortened V by 2 bases and J by 3 bases, and 17 bases separated the two germline ends. CDR3 region: CASSLEGVRRDYGYTF. In nucleotides, the CDR3 is TGTGCCAGCAGCTTAGAAGGGGTCCGAAGGGACTATGGCTACACCTTC. Variable domain in full (rest from reference TRBV5-4 and TRBJ1-2): ETGVTQSPTHLIKTRGQQVTLRCSSQSGHNTVSWYQQALGQGPQFIFQYYREEENGRGNFPPRFSGLQFPNYSSELNVNALELDDSALYLCASSLEGVRRDYGYTFGSGTRLTVV.

This clone is a singleton in its sample. V usage is TRBV27 and J usage is TRBJ1-5; tentative D call: TRBD1 (6 bases). V gave up 5 bases and J gave up 1 base, with 15 bases separating them. The CDR3 sequence is 16 residues long. Germline CDR1 reads MNHEY; CDR2 reads SMNVEV (reference sequence). The CDR3 is CASSPEGHFSNQPQHF. CDR3 nucleotide sequence: TGTGCCAGCAGTCCCGAGGGACACTTCAGCAATCAGCCCCAGCATTTT.

The J gene is TRBJ2-1, the V gene TRBV9; a weak D match, TRBD1 (6 bases). With 6 bases removed from V and 2 bases from J, the gap between germline ends came to 12 bases. Germline CDR1 SGDLS, CDR2 YYNGEE. The CDR3 is 14 amino acids. Written as DNA, the CDR3 is TGTGCCAGCACCCTCACAGGGCCCTACAATGAGCAGTTCTTC. Translation gives CASTLTGPYNEQFF.

This chain links TRBV7-9 with TRBJ2-7; 8 nucleotides agree with TRBD1. The CDR3 consists of 13 residues. The ends lost 7 bases at V and 4 bases at J; junction bases unmatched: 6. Germline CDR1 is SEHNR and CDR2 is FQNEAQ (reference sequence). CDR3: CASIGQGRYEQYF. The CDR3 coding sequence is TGTGCCAGCATAGGACAGGGAAGATACGAGCAGTACTTC.

This sequence joins TRBV4-2 and TRBJ2-3; D tentatively fits TRBD1 or TRBD2 (6 bases each). Trimming took 3 bases from V and 3 from J, leaving 10 bases between them. This CDR3 region has 14 residues. Germline V gene data show CDR1 as LGHNA and CDR2 as YNFKEQ. The CDR3 sequence: CASSQRGATDTQYF. Here the CDR3 DNA reads TGTGCCAGCAGCCAGAGGGGGGCGACAGATACGCAGTATTTT.

The CDR3 is CASSNNRAETQYF. In DNA form, the CDR3 reads TGTGCCAGCAGTAATAACAGAGCGGAGACCCAGTACTTC. The chain is built from TRBV25-1 and TRBJ2-5; D call uncertain. The V end lost 5 bases, the J end lost 5 bases, and 12 bases lay between the germline ends. The CDR3 is 13 amino acids. Germline-derived CDR1 and CDR2 are MGHDK and SYGVNS.

The chain carries TRBV5-4 and TRBJ2-3, with 9 bases aligning to TRBD1. CDR1 and CDR2 (germline): SGHNT, YYREEE (reference sequence). This CDR3 spans 15 amino acids. The trim removed 0 bases at V and 4 bases at J, leaving 3 bases unmatched. The CDR3 DNA is TGTGCCAGCAGCTTGGTGGACAGGGGCTCAGATACGCAGTATTTT. Translation: CASSLVDRGSDTQYF.

The chain links TRBV10-2 to TRBJ1-2; D is undetermined. This CDR3 spans 14 amino acids. V was shortened by 3 bases and J by 3 bases, with 11 bases between the two germline ends. The germline CDR1 and CDR2 sequences are WSHSY and SAAADI. CDR3 in DNA: TGCGCCAGCAGTGATCTGGGAGGTGACTATGGCTACACCTTC. Encoded protein: CASSDLGGDYGYTF.

In its sample, this clone was seen a few times. DNA for the CDR3: TGTGCCAGCAGTGGAGCACTCGGAACCCTCTACGAGCAGTACTTC. Translating it yields CASSGALGTLYEQYF. This chain uses TRBV2 with TRBJ2-7; D remains ambiguous. V was pared by 4 bases and J by 3 bases, with 16 bases between. Germline CDR1 and CDR2: SNHLY and FYNNEI. The CDR3 extends over 15 amino acids.